A single sample gave rise to the 25 T cell receptor beta chains below, sequenced in a study of shared clonotypes between healthy human individuals. The data were produced by immunoSEQ multiplex PCR, yet TCRdb's version contains in-frame clones alone and is incomplete. The sample has 2 million to 3 million clones; roughly 93% are singletons. Sequencing was performed on naive CD4+ T cells from PBMCs. As to subset: CD45RA+ positively selected. These receptors were taken from a man between 18 and 35 years old in good health. Some clones in this sample may be carry-over from other donors' samples.

The rearrangement uses TRBV5-1 and TRBJ2-7, with D possibly TRBD2 on 6 matching bases. The germline CDR1 and CDR2 sequences are SGHRS and YFSETQ. Between the trimmed V and J ends, which lost 0 bases and 0 bases, there was a span of 16 bases. The CDR3 covers 17 residues. DNA for the CDR3: TGCGCCAGCAGCTTGGGGGCGGGGCAGCCGAGCTCCTACGAGCAGTACTTC. As protein: CASSLGAGQPSSYEQYF.

The CDR3 spells CASSKGPGEGTEAFF. DNA of the CDR3: TGCGCCAGCAGCAAAGGGCCGGGGGAGGGCACTGAAGCTTTCTTT. This chain joins TRBV5-1 and TRBJ1-1; perhaps TRBD1 as D (5 bases). There are 15 residues in the CDR3. V lost 4 bases and J lost 4, with 17 bases in between. Per the germline V gene, CDR1 is SGHRS and CDR2 is YFSETQ.

CDR3 sequence: CASSFSGTTYEQYF. The CDR3 nucleotides read TGTGCCAGCAGCTTTAGCGGGACTACCTACGAGCAGTACTTC. The chain couples TRBV5-4 to TRBJ2-7; 8 bases match TRBD2. Per the germline V gene, CDR1 is SGHNT and CDR2 is YYREEE (reference sequence). V gave up 2 bases and J gave up 2 bases; unmatched junction bases: 3. The CDR3 covers 14 residues. The variable domain in full, with the rest retrieved from reference TRBV5-4 and TRBJ2-7, is ETGVTQSPTHLIKTRGQQVTLRCSSQSGHNTVSWYQQALGQGPQFIFQYYREEENGRGNFPPRFSGLQFPNYSSELNVNALELDDSALYLCASSFSGTTYEQYFGPGTRLTVT.

This clone has just one count. This sequence joins TRBV2 and TRBJ1-5; D remains unclear. V dropped 5 bases and J dropped 0 bases, with 8 bases sitting between them. This CDR3 is 14 amino acids long. Germline values: CDR1 SNHLY, CDR2 FYNNEI. This CDR3 reads CASSLGYSNQPQHF. CDR3 DNA: TGTGCCAGCAGTTTAGGTTATAGCAATCAGCCCCAGCATTTT.

This rearrangement joins TRBV7-3 to TRBJ2-5; 7 bases are a match to TRBD1. The CDR3 sequence is 15 residues long. Germline lookup yields CDR1 SGHTA and CDR2 FQGTGA. J was trimmed by 6 bases and V by 2 bases; bases with no gene match: 9. The CDR3 DNA reads as TGTGCCAGCAGCTTATCGGGGCAGACAGGGCAGACCCAGTACTTC. This encodes CASSLSGQTGQTQYF.

This clone showed up just once. The V and J genes are TRBV2 and TRBJ2-7; D gene unclear. The CDR3 is 13 residues long. Germline V lookup: CDR1 SNHLY, CDR2 FYNNEI. Between the trimmed V and J ends, which lost 5 bases and 6 bases, there was a span of 14 bases. CDR3 sequence reads: CASSSGTYSEQYF. Here the CDR3 DNA reads TGTGCCAGCAGTTCTGGTACCTATAGCGAGCAGTACTTC.

This sequence joins TRBV6-6 and TRBJ2-7; 15 positions agree with TRBD2. Germline loops: CDR1 MNHNY, CDR2 SVGAGI (reference sequence). V was clipped by 7 bases and J by 3 bases; unmatched bases: 7. The CDR3 has 16 amino acids. The CDR3 is CASTYGLAGGNYEQYF. Written as DNA, the CDR3 is TGTGCCAGCACCTACGGACTAGCGGGAGGGAACTACGAGCAGTACTTC.

V usage is TRBV2 and J usage is TRBJ1-1, with D maybe TRBD1 (5 bases). Germline loops: CDR1 SNHLY, CDR2 FYNNEI. The CDR3 consists of 12 residues. Trimming took 6 bases from V and 8 from J, leaving 13 bases between them. In DNA, the CDR3 is TGTGCCAGCAGGGTTGGACAAGACGAAGCTTTCTTT. It codes for CASRVGQDEAFF.

The rearrangement links TRBV5-1 to TRBJ2-7; 7 bases are shared with TRBD1. After removal of 4 bases from V and 2 bases from J, the junction contained 12 bases not matched to a gene. The CDR3 runs to 16 residues. The V gene's germline CDR1 is SGHRS and CDR2 YFSETQ. CDR3 residues: CASSRSLWDSAYEQYF. For the CDR3, the DNA is TGCGCCAGCAGCCGTAGTCTCTGGGACAGTGCCTACGAGCAGTACTTC.

The chain combines TRBV6-5 with TRBJ2-3, with no clear D. Germline CDR1 is MNHEY and CDR2 is SVGAGI. Deletions cut 4 bases from V and 3 bases from J, with 14 bases between. The CDR3 totals 15 residues. CDR3 coding DNA: TGTGCCAGCAGTTCCCTTAGGCTAGATACAGATACGCAGTATTTT. Translated, it gives CASSSLRLDTDTQYF.

The V and J genes are TRBV28 and TRBJ2-7; the D is unclear. Germline V gene data show CDR1 as MDHEN and CDR2 as SYDVKM. The CDR3 runs to 13 residues. V was shortened by 3 bases and J by 0 bases, with 6 bases between the two germline ends. In DNA, the CDR3 is TGTGCCAGCAGTTTCTATCCCTCCTACGAGCAGTACTTC. Encoded protein: CASSFYPSYEQYF.

The chain recombines TRBV7-9 with TRBJ1-1; D gene unclear. The CDR3 loop spans 15 amino acids. Germline CDR1 reads SEHNR; CDR2 reads FQNEAQ (reference sequence). Trimming left V 4 bases short and J 5 bases short, with 17 bases between. In DNA form, the CDR3 reads TGTGCCAGCAGCTCCCCCGGACGAAGGGATACTGAAGCTTTCTTT. It codes for CASSSPGRRDTEAFF.

The chain carries TRBV6-4 and TRBJ2-7; maybe TRBD1 (5 bases). The germline gives CDR1 MRHNA, CDR2 SNTAGT. V was pared by 10 bases and J by 3 bases, with 16 bases between. The CDR3 is 13 amino acids. DNA of the CDR3: TGTGCCACAACACAGGAGAATAACTACGAGCAGTACTTC. It yields the protein CATTQENNYEQYF.

This chain connects TRBV27 to TRBJ2-1, with D perhaps TRBD1 or TRBD2 (6 bases each). The CDR3 runs 14 residues. V gave up 7 bases and J gave up 9 bases, with 19 bases separating them. Per the germline V gene, CDR1 is MNHEY and CDR2 is SMNVEV (reference sequence). CDR3 amino acids: CASIGSSGAGEQFF. The DNA for the CDR3 is TGTGCCAGCATCGGGAGTTCAGGGGCGGGTGAGCAGTTCTTC.

V usage is TRBV9 and J usage is TRBJ1-5; a weak D match, TRBD1 (6 bases). Germline CDR1 is SGDLS and CDR2 is YYNGEE. The CDR3 has 14 residues. Trimming left V 2 bases short and J 4 bases short, with 10 bases between. The CDR3 DNA follows: TGTGCCAGCAGCGTCGGGACAACGAATCAGCCCCAGCATTTT. This translates into CASSVGTTNQPQHF.

Remarks on this clone: This sample includes further DNA sequences coding for the same CDR3. The V and J genes are TRBV18 and TRBJ2-1; no clear D gene. The V and J ends lost 2 bases and 6 bases respectively, with 5 bases between them. CDR1 and CDR2 from the germline V gene are KGHSH and LQKENI. This CDR3 is 12 amino acids long. The CDR3 sequence is CASSPLGNEQFF. The CDR3 coding sequence is TGTGCCAGCTCACCATTAGGCAATGAGCAGTTCTTC.

The V gene is TRBV11-2, the J gene TRBJ2-1, with 13 bases identical to TRBD2. The CDR3 length is 16 residues. Germline trimming cut 1 base from V and 9 bases from J; bases unmatched to any gene: 6. Germline assignment: CDR1 SGHAT and CDR2 FQNNGV. CDR3 loop: CASSLAQGLAGVEQFF. The CDR3 DNA follows: TGTGCCAGCAGCTTAGCGCAAGGACTAGCGGGAGTTGAGCAGTTCTTC.

This clone was counted a single time. The rearrangement uses TRBV28 and TRBJ2-5, with TRBD1 identical over 7 bases. The DNA matches TRBJ2-7 better at its end, which makes the J call doubtful. Germline CDR1 reads MDHEN; CDR2 reads SYDVKM. The CDR3 extends over 15 amino acids. The CDR3 DNA follows: TGTGCCAGCAGTCCCCCCGGGACAGTTTCCTACGAGCAGTACTTC. Amino acid sequence: CASSPPGTVSYEQYF.

The rearrangement joins TRBV28 to TRBJ2-1, with 8 positions matching TRBD2. Germline CDR1 reads MDHEN; CDR2 reads SYDVKM. The CDR3 loop spans 16 amino acids. V was clipped by 3 bases and J by 1 base; unmatched bases: 5. DNA of the CDR3: TGTGCCAGCAGTTTCCCAGCGGGAGTGTCCTACAATGAGCAGTTCTTC. Protein: CASSFPAGVSYNEQFF. Full variable domain (remainder filled in from reference TRBV28 and TRBJ2-1): DVKVTQSSRYLVKRTGEKVFLECVQDMDHENMFWYRQDPGLGLRLIYFSYDVKMKEKGDIPEGYSVSREKKERFSLILESASTNQTSMYLCASSFPAGVSYNEQFFGPGTRLTVL.

The J gene is TRBJ1-2, the V gene TRBV5-6; D unresolved. With 3 bases removed from V and 2 bases from J, the gap between germline ends came to 8 bases. In germline, CDR1 is SGHDT, CDR2 YYEEEE. This CDR3 comprises 13 residues. CDR3 residues: CASSSDKNYGYTF. CDR3 coding DNA: TGTGCCAGCAGCTCGGATAAGAACTATGGCTACACCTTC.

The rearrangement joins TRBV6-1 to TRBJ2-5; 8 bases agree with TRBD2. There are 15 residues in the CDR3. J gave up 4 bases and V 8 bases, and 12 bases lay outside the gene matches. Germline CDR1 reads MNHNS; CDR2 reads SASEGT. For the CDR3, the DNA is TGTGCCAGCGCGCATGCGGGGGGCGCGGGAGAGACCCAGTACTTC. It is translated as CASAHAGGAGETQYF.

The V gene is TRBV18, the J gene TRBJ1-5; D possibly corresponds to TRBD1 (5 bases). There are 15 residues in the CDR3. Per the germline V gene, CDR1 is KGHSH and CDR2 is LQKENI. The germline V and J ends were trimmed by 2 bases and 6 bases, with 14 bases remaining between them. In DNA form, the CDR3 reads TGTGCCAGCTCACCAGTTGGGACTGAAGGTCAGCCCCAGCATTTT. Translation: CASSPVGTEGQPQHF.

The chain employs TRBV5-5 and TRBJ1-3; 10 bases line up with TRBD1. This CDR3 has 16 residues. Germline values: CDR1 SGHKS, CDR2 YYEKEE (reference sequence). V was pared by 0 bases and J by 2 bases, with 2 bases of the junction left unmatched. CDR3 bases: TGTGCCAGCAGCTTGGGACAGGGGGCGACTGGAAACACCATATATTTT. Its protein is CASSLGQGATGNTIYF.

The chain links TRBV5-8 to TRBJ1-1, with D unclear. Per germline, CDR1 SGHTS and CDR2 YDEGEE. This CDR3 has 11 amino acids. V lost 0 bases, J lost 5 bases, and 2 bases lay in between. The CDR3 nucleotides read TGTGCCAGCAGCTTGGGTACTGAAGCTTTCTTT. This sequence encodes CASSLGTEAFF.

V and J are TRBV27 and TRBJ1-1, with 8 nucleotides matching TRBD1. This CDR3 is built from 13 residues. Germline V gives CDR1 MNHEY, CDR2 SMNVEV (reference sequence). V was pared by 6 bases and J by 4 bases, with 4 bases of the junction left unmatched. CDR3 DNA sequence: TGTGCCAGCAGGGCTACAGGGGGCACTGAAGCTTTCTTT. Its protein is CASRATGGTEAFF.